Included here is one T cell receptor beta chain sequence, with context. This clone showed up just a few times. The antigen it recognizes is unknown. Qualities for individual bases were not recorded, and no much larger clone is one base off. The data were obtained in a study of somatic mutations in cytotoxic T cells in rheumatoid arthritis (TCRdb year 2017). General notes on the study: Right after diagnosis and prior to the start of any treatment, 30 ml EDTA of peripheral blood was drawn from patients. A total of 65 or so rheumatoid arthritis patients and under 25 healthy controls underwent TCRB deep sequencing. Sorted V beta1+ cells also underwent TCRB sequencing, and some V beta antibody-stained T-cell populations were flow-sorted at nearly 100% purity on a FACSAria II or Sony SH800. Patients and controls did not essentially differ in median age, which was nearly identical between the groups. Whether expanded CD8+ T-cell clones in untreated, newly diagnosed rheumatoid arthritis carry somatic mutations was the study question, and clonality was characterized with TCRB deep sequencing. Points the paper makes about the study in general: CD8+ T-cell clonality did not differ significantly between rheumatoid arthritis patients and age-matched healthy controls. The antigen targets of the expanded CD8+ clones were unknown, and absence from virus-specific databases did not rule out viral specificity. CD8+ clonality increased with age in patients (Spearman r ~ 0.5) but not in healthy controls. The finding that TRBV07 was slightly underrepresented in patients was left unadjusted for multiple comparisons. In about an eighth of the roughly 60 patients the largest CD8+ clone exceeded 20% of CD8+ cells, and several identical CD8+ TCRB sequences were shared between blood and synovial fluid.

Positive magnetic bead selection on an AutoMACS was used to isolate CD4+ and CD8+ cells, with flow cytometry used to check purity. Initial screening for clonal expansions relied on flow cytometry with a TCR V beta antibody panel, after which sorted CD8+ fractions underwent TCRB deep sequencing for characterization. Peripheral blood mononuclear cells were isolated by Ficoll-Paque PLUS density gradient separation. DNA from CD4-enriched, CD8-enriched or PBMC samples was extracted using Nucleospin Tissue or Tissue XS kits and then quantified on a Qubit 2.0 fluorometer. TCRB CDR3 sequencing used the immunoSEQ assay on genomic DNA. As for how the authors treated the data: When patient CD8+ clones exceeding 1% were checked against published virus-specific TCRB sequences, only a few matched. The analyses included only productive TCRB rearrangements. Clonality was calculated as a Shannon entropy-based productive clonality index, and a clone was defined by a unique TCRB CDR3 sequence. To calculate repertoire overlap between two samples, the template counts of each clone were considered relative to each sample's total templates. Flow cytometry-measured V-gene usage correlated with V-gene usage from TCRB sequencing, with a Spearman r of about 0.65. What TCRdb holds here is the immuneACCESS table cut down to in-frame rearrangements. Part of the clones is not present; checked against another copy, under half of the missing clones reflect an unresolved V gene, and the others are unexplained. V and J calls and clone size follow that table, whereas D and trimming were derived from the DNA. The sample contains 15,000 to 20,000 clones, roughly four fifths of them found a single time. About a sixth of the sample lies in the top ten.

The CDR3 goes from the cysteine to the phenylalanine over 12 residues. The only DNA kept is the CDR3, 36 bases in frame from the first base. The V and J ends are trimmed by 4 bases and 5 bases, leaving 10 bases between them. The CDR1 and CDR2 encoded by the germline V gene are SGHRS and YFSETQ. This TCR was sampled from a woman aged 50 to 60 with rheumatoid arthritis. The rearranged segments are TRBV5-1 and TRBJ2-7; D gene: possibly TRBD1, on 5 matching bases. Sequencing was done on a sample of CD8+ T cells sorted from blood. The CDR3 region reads CASSPRGHEQYF. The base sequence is TGCGCCAGCAGCCCAAGGGGCCACGAGCAGTACTTC.